This TCR beta chain appears in the sequencing data of a study of immune evolution from preneoplasia to lung adenocarcinoma. After pathologic assessment, macro-dissection selected premalignant or tumor cells for extraction. Study conclusions and caveats: Later-stage lesions appeared to have more T cells, more diversity, less clonality.

This CDR3 spans 14 amino acids. The V end was cut by 0 bases, the J end by 1 base, with 7 bases between. Germline assignment: CDR1 SGHRS and CDR2 YFSETQ. Of note for this clone: Its antigen is still unknown.

The assay was immunoSEQ multiplex PCR, and TCRdb's table has in-frame clones only and misses some. The sample lists roughly 4,400 clones, roughly 88% occurring once. This sequence joins TRBV5-1 and TRBJ1-1, with unresolved D. This receptor was obtained from a person aged 65-85 years with lung adenocarcinoma. Sequencing was carried out using FFPE lung adenocarcinoma in situ tissue. CDR3 sequence (DNA): TGCGCCAGCAGCTTGGAGGGAAGGAACACTGAAGCTTTCTTT. Its protein is CASSLEGRNTEAFF.